Described below is a single T cell receptor beta chain sequence and its context. Germline V gene lookup returns CDR1 LNHDA and CDR2 SQIVND (reference sequence). Trimming removed 5 bases at V and 1 base at J, with 14 bases between. The CDR3 has 15 residues. This sample was included in a study of blood T cell repertoires in COVID-19. Overall study context: Spain, Italy and the United States supplied samples that represented acute and convalescent COVID-19.

Clones were read by immunoSEQ multiplex PCR, and TCRdb kept only the in-frame ones, dropping some. The sample holds about 140,000 clones, approximately 80% seen once. V and J are TRBV19 and TRBJ2-5; maybe TRBD2 (5 bases). The origin of this receptor is a man aged 60 to 69 with active or convalescent COVID-19. The sequenced material came from peripheral blood. This CDR3 is CASSPLLGVQETQYF. The CDR3 region has the DNA TGTGCCAGTAGTCCCCTCCTCGGGGTCCAAGAGACCCAGTACTTC.